This T cell receptor beta chain was recorded in a study of blood T cell repertoires in COVID-19. Looking at the study overall: Sites in the United States, Italy and Spain provided acute and convalescent COVID-19 samples. Sample material is recorded as cDNA or gDNA derived from T cells, B-cell-depleted T cells, or PBMCs.

CDR3 length: 16 amino acids. V was trimmed by 0 bases and J by 3 bases, leaving 12 bases between them. Germline V lookup: CDR1 MGHRA, CDR2 YSYEKL. In the original workflow: Amplified reference gene primers provided the basis for estimating nucleated cell counts. Data came from immunoSEQ multiplex PCR; TCRdb stores just in-frame clones and leaves some out. The V and J calls and the clone size are those of that table, but D and trimming were determined from the DNA. The data show about 190,000 clones, approximately 79% seen once. The material sequenced was peripheral blood. This TCR came from a woman in her forties or fifties with acute or convalescent COVID-19. The genes are TRBV4-1 and TRBJ1-5; D unclear. The CDR3 DNA follows: TGCGCCAGCAGCCAAGAGAGCCAGGTCCCCAATCAGCCCCAGCATTTT. Translating gives CASSQESQVPNQPQHF.